This T cell receptor (beta chain) was found in a study of blood T cell repertoires in COVID-19. Overall study: In each case, the material was cDNA or gDNA derived from T cells, B-cell-depleted T cells, or PBMCs.

In the study's own analysis: Nucleated cell number was recorded as an estimate derived from reference gene primer amplification. Data came from immunoSEQ multiplex PCR; TCRdb stores just in-frame clones and leaves some out. That table supplies the V and J calls and clone size; D and trimming were determined from the DNA. The profile shows 110,000 to 150,000 clones, 80% to 90% of them singletons. This CDR3 spans 18 amino acids. J lost 2 bases, V lost 1 base, and 9 bases had no gene match. Germline V CDR1 and CDR2: LGHNA, YNFKEQ. Sample: peripheral blood. The genes are TRBV4-2 and TRBJ2-3, with 10 bases aligning to TRBD2. This TCR was sampled from a man in his sixties with active or convalescent COVID-19. The CDR3 region is CASSQGVGSGGNTDTQYF. CDR3 in DNA: TGTGCCAGCAGCCAAGGGGTGGGTAGCGGGGGGAACACAGATACGCAGTATTTT.